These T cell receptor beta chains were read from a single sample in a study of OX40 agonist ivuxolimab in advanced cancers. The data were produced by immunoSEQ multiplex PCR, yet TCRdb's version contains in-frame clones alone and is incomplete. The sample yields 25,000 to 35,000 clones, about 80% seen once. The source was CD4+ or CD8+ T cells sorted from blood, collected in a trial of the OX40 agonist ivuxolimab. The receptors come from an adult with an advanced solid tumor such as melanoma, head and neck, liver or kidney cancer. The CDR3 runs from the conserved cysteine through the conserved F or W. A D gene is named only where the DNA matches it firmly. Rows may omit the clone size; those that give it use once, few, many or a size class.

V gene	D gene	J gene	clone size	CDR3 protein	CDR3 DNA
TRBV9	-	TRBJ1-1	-	CASSVDGVMNTEAFF	TGTGCCAGCAGCGTAGACGGAGTTATGAACACTGAAGCTTTCTTT
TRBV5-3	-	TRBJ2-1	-	CARSLRTAYNEQFF	TGTGCCAGAAGCCTCCGGACAGCCTACAATGAGCAGTTCTTC
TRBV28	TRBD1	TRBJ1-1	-	CASSLSSTGRRNTEAFF	TGTGCCAGCAGTTTATCCTCGACAGGGCGAAGGAACACTGAAGCTTTCTTT
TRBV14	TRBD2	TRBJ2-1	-	CASSQVGGYNEQFF	TGTGCCAGCAGCCAAGTGGGAGGGTACAATGAGCAGTTCTTC
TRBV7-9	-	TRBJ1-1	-	CASLTVNTEAFF	TGTGCCAGCCTGACAGTGAACACTGAAGCTTTCTTT
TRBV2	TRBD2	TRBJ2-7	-	CASTLAGGGYEQYF	TGTGCCAGCACTCTAGCGGGGGGCGGCTACGAGCAGTACTTC
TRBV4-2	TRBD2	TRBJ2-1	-	CASSQGVSGGPYNEQFF	TGTGCCAGCAGCCAAGGCGTTTCGGGGGGGCCCTACAATGAGCAGTTCTTC
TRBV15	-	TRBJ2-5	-	CATSRDGPETQYF	TGTGCCACCAGCAGAGATGGACCGGAGACCCAGTACTTC
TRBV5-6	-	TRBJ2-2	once	CASSLAGQGIGELFF	TGTGCCAGCAGCTTGGCCGGGCAGGGGATCGGGGAGCTGTTTTTT
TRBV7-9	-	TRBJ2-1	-	CASSPRQYNEQFF	TGTGCCAGCAGCCCCCGACAGTACAATGAGCAGTTCTTC
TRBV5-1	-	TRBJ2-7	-	CASRGLTPYEQYF	TGCGCCAGCCGAGGCTTGACTCCCTACGAGCAGTACTTC
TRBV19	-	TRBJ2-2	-	CASSIIGGSTGELFF	TGTGCCAGTAGTATAATAGGGGGGAGCACCGGGGAGCTGTTTTTT
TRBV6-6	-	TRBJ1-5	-	CASCVGISNQPQHF	TGTGCCAGCTGTGTCGGCATAAGCAATCAGCCCCAGCATTTT
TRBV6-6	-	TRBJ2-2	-	CASRTRNTGELFF	TGTGCCAGCAGAACCAGGAACACCGGGGAGCTGTTTTTT
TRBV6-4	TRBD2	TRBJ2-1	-	CASSDSSSGGPTNEQFF	TGTGCCAGCAGTGACTCTAGTAGCGGGGGCCCAACCAATGAGCAGTTCTTC
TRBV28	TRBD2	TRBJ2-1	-	CASSLLAAYNEQFF	TGTGCCAGCAGTTTACTAGCGGCGTACAATGAGCAGTTCTTC
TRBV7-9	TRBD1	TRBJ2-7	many	CASSRQRGLNVEQYF	TGTGCCAGCAGCCGTCAAAGGGGGCTGAATGTCGAGCAGTACTTC
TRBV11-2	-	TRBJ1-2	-	CASSSNRNGYTF	TGTGCCAGCAGCTCAAATAGGAACGGCTACACCTTC
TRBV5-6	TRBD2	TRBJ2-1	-	CASSLGGGTYNEQFF	TGTGCCAGCAGCTTGGGGGGAGGGACCTACAATGAGCAGTTCTTC
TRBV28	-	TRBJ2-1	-	CASSLLGGAENLHWQFF	TGTGCCAGCAGTTTACTTGGGGGGGCGGAGAACCTACATTGGCAGTTCTTC
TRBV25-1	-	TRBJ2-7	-	CASTPTAYYEQYF	TGTGCCAGCACACCGACAGCATACTACGAGCAGTACTTC
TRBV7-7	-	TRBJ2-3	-	CASSLGGATDTQYF	TGTGCCAGCAGCTTGGGCGGAGCGACAGATACGCAGTATTTT
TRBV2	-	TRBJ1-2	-	CASSSPGRMSYGYTF	TGTGCCAGCAGCAGTCCCGGCAGGATGTCCTATGGCTACACCTTC
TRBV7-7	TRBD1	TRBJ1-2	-	CASRTGMDYGYTF	TGTGCCAGCCGGACAGGGATGGACTATGGCTACACCTTC
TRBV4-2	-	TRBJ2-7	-	CASSQDQSYRIYEQYF	TGTGCCAGCAGCCAAGATCAGTCCTACAGGATCTACGAGCAGTACTTC
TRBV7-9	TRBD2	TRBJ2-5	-	CASCFERGGGETQYF	TGTGCCAGCTGTTTCGAGCGGGGGGGCGGAGAGACCCAGTACTTC
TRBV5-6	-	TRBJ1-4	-	CASSLVATNEKLFF	TGTGCCAGCAGCTTGGTGGCTACTAATGAAAAACTGTTTTTT
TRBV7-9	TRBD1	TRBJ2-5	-	CASSFPAGGVGRETQYF	TGTGCCAGCAGCTTCCCCGCAGGGGGCGTCGGGCGGGAGACCCAGTACTTC
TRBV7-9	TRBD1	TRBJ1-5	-	CANRSDRDSNQPQHF	TGTGCCAACAGAAGTGACAGGGATAGCAATCAGCCCCAGCATTTT
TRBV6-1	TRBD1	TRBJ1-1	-	CASGTGVNTEAFF	TGTGCCAGCGGGACAGGAGTAAACACTGAAGCTTTCTTT
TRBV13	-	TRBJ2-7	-	CASSQPDRSYEQYF	TGTGCCAGCAGCCAACCGGACAGATCGTACGAGCAGTACTTC
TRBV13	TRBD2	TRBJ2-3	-	CASSTSGGLSTDTQYF	TGTGCCAGCAGCACCTCGGGGGGGCTAAGCACAGATACGCAGTATTTT
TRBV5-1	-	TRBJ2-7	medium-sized	CASSSLQGTHYEQYF	TGCGCCAGCAGCTCACTACAGGGTACGCACTACGAGCAGTACTTC
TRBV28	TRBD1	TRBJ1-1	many	CASSPPSGQPSFEAFF	TGTGCCAGCAGCCCTCCCTCGGGACAGCCCTCGTTTGAAGCTTTCTTT
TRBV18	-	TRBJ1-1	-	CASSQTGANTEAFF	TGTGCCAGCTCACAAACCGGGGCGAACACTGAAGCTTTCTTT
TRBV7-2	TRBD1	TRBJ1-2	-	CASGRTGNVYGYTF	TGTGCGAGCGGAAGGACAGGGAATGTCTATGGCTACACCTTC
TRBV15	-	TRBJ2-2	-	CATHLNTGELFF	TGTGCCACCCACCTGAACACCGGGGAGCTGTTTTTT
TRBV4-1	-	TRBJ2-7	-	CASSQAYRYEQYF	TGCGCCAGCAGCCAGGCTTACAGGTACGAGCAGTACTTC
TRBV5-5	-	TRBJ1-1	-	CASSLGWGRTEAFF	TGTGCCAGCAGCTTGGGCTGGGGCCGCACTGAAGCTTTCTTT
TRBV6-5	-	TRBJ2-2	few	CASSYGENTGELFF	TGTGCCAGCAGTTACGGGGAAAACACCGGGGAGCTGTTTTTT
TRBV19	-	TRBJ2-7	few	CASTVWRGKGSSYEQYF	TGTGCCAGTACCGTATGGCGGGGAAAAGGGAGCTCCTACGAGCAGTACTTC
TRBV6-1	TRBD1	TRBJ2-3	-	CASSESPDRYTDTQYF	TGTGCCAGCAGTGAATCCCCGGACAGGTACACAGATACGCAGTATTTT